A selection of T cell receptor beta chains follows, all from one sample in a study of CD8 T cells in ankylosing spondylitis. Each CDR3 protein is one row after TCRdb ran MiXCR on the 5' RACE reads. This repertoire shows 350,000 to 550,000 distinct CDR3 sequences, roughly a quarter found once; its top ten account for approximately 1%. The sequenced material came from blood, either unsorted or a sorted T cell fraction (not recorded which). These receptor sequences come from a male donor with ankylosing spondylitis. CDR3s include the opening cysteine and the closing phenylalanine or tryptophan. A D gene is named only where the DNA matches it firmly. Clone size is not always given. Where it is, it says once, few, many or a class for expanded clones.

V: TRBV2
J: TRBJ2-3
D: .
size: few
CDR3: CASSLGFQGITQYF
DNA: TGTGCCAGCAGTCTCGGCTTCCAGGGGATTACGCAGTATTTT

V: TRBV20-1
J: TRBJ2-7
D: TRBD1
size: .
CDR3: CSATRQGLAYEQYF
DNA: TGCAGTGCCACCCGACAGGGGCTGGCCTACGAGCAGTACTTC

V: TRBV5-1
J: TRBJ1-6
D: .
size: few
CDR3: CASTPDGGGNSPLHF
DNA: TGCGCCAGCACCCCAGACGGGGGGGGTAATTCACCCCTCCACTTT

V: TRBV12-3/TRBV12-4
J: TRBJ2-3
D: .
size: .
CDR3: CASRRRDSNTDTQYF
DNA: TGTGCCAGCAGACGCCGGGACTCAAACACAGATACGCAGTATTTT

V: TRBV20-1
J: TRBJ1-5
D: .
size: few
CDR3: CSATGFGSNQPQHF
DNA: TGCAGTGCTACAGGGTTTGGGAGCAATCAGCCCCAGCATTTT

V: TRBV20-1
J: TRBJ2-1
D: .
size: few
CDR3: CSAWPGLSTLSSYNEQFF
DNA: TGCAGTGCTTGGCCGGGACTTTCTACTCTAAGCTCCTACAATGAGCAGTTCTTC

V: TRBV12-3/TRBV12-4
J: TRBJ2-3
D: .
size: .
CDR3: CASSLNYYTDTQYF
DNA: TGTGCCAGCAGTTTAAATTACTACACAGATACGCAGTATTTT

V: TRBV5-1
J: TRBJ2-6
D: TRBD1
size: few
CDR3: CASSSMTGGVSGANVLTF
DNA: TGCGCCAGCAGCTCTATGACAGGGGGTGTCTCTGGGGCCAACGTCCTGACTTTC

V: TRBV7-9
J: TRBJ1-3
D: .
size: few
CDR3: CASSPEAGNTIYF
DNA: TGTGCCAGCAGCCCCGAAGCTGGAAACACCATATATTTT

V: TRBV12-3/TRBV12-4
J: TRBJ1-5
D: .
size: many
CDR3: CASRSRDQPQHF
DNA: TGTGCCAGCAGGTCTAGGGACCAGCCCCAGCATTTT

V: TRBV11-2
J: TRBJ2-1
D: TRBD1
size: few
CDR3: CASSPTGAEQFF
DNA: TGTGCCAGCAGCCCCACAGGGGCCGAGCAGTTCTTC

V: TRBV20-1
J: TRBJ1-2
D: .
size: .
CDR3: CSASRDAADGYTF
DNA: TGCAGTGCTAGCAGGGACGCCGCGGATGGCTACACCTTC

V: TRBV9
J: TRBJ2-7
D: .
size: .
CDR3: CASSVALPDCYEQYF
DNA: TGTGCCAGCAGCGTAGCTCTGCCAGATTGCTACGAGCAGTACTTC

V: TRBV20-1
J: TRBJ1-1
D: TRBD1
size: few
CDR3: CSANTPGQGILWGEAFF
DNA: TGCAGTGCTAACACCCCGGGACAGGGTATTTTGTGGGGTGAAGCTTTCTTT

V: TRBV12-3/TRBV12-4
J: TRBJ2-1
D: TRBD2
size: many
CDR3: CASSLAGRLAGGGHNEQFF
DNA: TGTGCCAGCAGTTTAGCGGGCCGACTAGCGGGAGGGGGACACAATGAGCAGTTCTTC

V: TRBV7-9
J: TRBJ2-1
D: .
size: .
CDR3: CASSSPHASYEPFF
DNA: TGTGCCAGCTCCTCCCCACACGCTAGCTATGAGCCGTTCTTC

V: TRBV19
J: TRBJ2-1
D: .
size: .
CDR3: CASRGSAPLLPYNEQFF
DNA: TGTGCCAGTAGAGGTAGCGCCCCGCTCCTCCCGTACAATGAGCAGTTCTTC

V: TRBV10-1
J: TRBJ2-1
D: TRBD2
size: .
CDR3: CASSDSGSIYEQFF
DNA: TGCGCCAGCAGTGACAGCGGGAGTATCTATGAGCAGTTCTTC

V: TRBV30
J: TRBJ2-4
D: .
size: few
CDR3: CAWSVPGASNIQYF
DNA: TGTGCCTGGAGTGTACCGGGAGCTTCAAACATTCAGTACTTC

V: TRBV5-1
J: TRBJ2-2
D: .
size: many
CDR3: CASSRDSLNTGELFF
DNA: TGCGCCAGCAGCCGAGACAGTCTGAACACCGGGGAGCTGTTTTTT

V: TRBV20-1
J: TRBJ2-5
D: TRBD1
size: few
CDR3: CSAFGTGQETQYF
DNA: TGCAGTGCTTTCGGGACAGGCCAAGAGACCCAGTACTTC

V: TRBV20-1
J: TRBJ2-5
D: TRBD2
size: few
CDR3: CSARDLQREGGETQYF
DNA: TGCAGTGCTAGAGATCTCCAGCGGGAGGGTGGAGAGACCCAGTACTTC

V: TRBV7-2
J: TRBJ2-7
D: TRBD2
size: .
CDR3: CASSRLAGGAYEQYF
DNA: TGTGCCAGCTCCCGACTAGCGGGTGGGGCCTACGAGCAGTACTTC

V: TRBV12-3/TRBV12-4
J: TRBJ2-1
D: TRBD2
size: few
CDR3: CASITTRTSGFSYNEQFF
DNA: TGTGCCAGCATTACTACCAGGACTAGCGGGTTCTCCTACAATGAGCAGTTCTTC

V: TRBV3-1
J: TRBJ2-3
D: .
size: few
CDR3: CASSQGVTTDTQYF
DNA: TGTGCCAGCAGCCAGGGGGTAACTACAGATACGCAGTATTTT

V: TRBV7-9
J: TRBJ1-1
D: .
size: .
CDR3: CASSPWGGVGSTEAFF
DNA: TGTGCCAGCAGCCCCTGGGGGGGAGTGGGGAGCACTGAAGCTTTCTTT

V: TRBV12-3/TRBV12-4
J: TRBJ2-1
D: .
size: few
CDR3: CASSLGDHGEQFF
DNA: TGTGCCAGCAGTTTAGGTGATCACGGTGAGCAGTTCTTC

V: TRBV28
J: TRBJ1-1
D: .
size: .
CDR3: CASSVDEAFF
DNA: TGTGCCAGTTCCGTGGATGAAGCTTTCTTT

V: TRBV10-3
J: TRBJ2-7
D: .
size: .
CDR3: CAITTGTWEEQYF
DNA: TGTGCCATCACCACCGGGACATGGGAAGAGCAGTACTTC

V: TRBV5-1
J: TRBJ1-3
D: .
size: few
CDR3: CASSLTRDSGNTIYF
DNA: TGCGCCAGCAGCCTGACCAGGGACTCTGGAAACACCATATATTTT

V: TRBV20-1
J: TRBJ2-2
D: TRBD2
size: .
CDR3: CSASDSGTGELFF
DNA: TGCAGTGCTAGTGATAGCGGGACCGGGGAGCTGTTTTTT

V: TRBV20-1
J: TRBJ2-3
D: .
size: few
CDR3: CSARGETSLTQYF
DNA: TGCAGTGCCAGAGGGGAGACTAGTTTGACGCAGTATTTT

V: TRBV19
J: TRBJ1-5
D: .
size: .
CDR3: CASSFQGGRQPQHF
DNA: TGTGCCAGTAGTTTCCAGGGAGGGCGGCAGCCCCAGCATTTT

V: TRBV7-9
J: TRBJ1-3
D: .
size: few
CDR3: CASSLDRKAGNTIYF
DNA: TGTGCCAGCAGCTTAGACAGGAAGGCTGGAAACACCATATATTTT

V: TRBV6-1
J: TRBJ2-4
D: TRBD1
size: .
CDR3: CATPGQGKNIQYF
DNA: TGTGCCACCCCGGGACAGGGTAAAAACATTCAGTACTTC

V: TRBV7-2
J: TRBJ1-5
D: .
size: .
CDR3: CASSSTAAYPPQHF
DNA: TGTGCCAGCAGCTCTACCGCAGCTTATCCGCCCCAGCATTTT

V: TRBV20-1
J: TRBJ2-5
D: TRBD2
size: few
CDR3: CSATATIAGTQYF
DNA: TGCAGTGCTACCGCGACCATAGCGGGGACCCAGTACTTC

V: TRBV20-1
J: TRBJ2-3
D: .
size: .
CDR3: CSALRDRRTDTQYF
DNA: TGCAGTGCCCTCCGGGACCGACGCACAGATACGCAGTATTTT

V: TRBV6-1
J: TRBJ2-5
D: .
size: once
CDR3: CASRQMGAGETQYF
DNA: TGTGCCAGCAGGCAAATGGGGGCTGGGGAGACCCAGTACTTC

V: TRBV5-1
J: TRBJ2-3
D: TRBD2
size: many
CDR3: CASSPGLAASTDTQYF
DNA: TGCGCCAGCAGCCCTGGACTAGCGGCAAGCACAGATACGCAGTATTTT

V: TRBV20-1
J: TRBJ2-5
D: .
size: .
CDR3: CSASAGPQETQYF
DNA: TGCAGTGCTAGTGCTGGACCCCAAGAGACCCAGTACTTC

V: TRBV6-4
J: TRBJ1-4
D: TRBD1
size: few
CDR3: CASRPDRGSDEKLFF
DNA: TGTGCCAGCAGACCGGACAGGGGCAGCGATGAAAAACTGTTTTTT

V: TRBV3-1
J: TRBJ1-2
D: .
size: few
CDR3: CASSQDDYGYTF
DNA: TGTGCCAGCAGCCAAGATGACTATGGCTACACCTTC

V: TRBV7-2
J: TRBJ1-1
D: TRBD1
size: .
CDR3: CASSLAVGTGPAFF
DNA: TGTGCCAGCAGCTTAGCGGTCGGGACAGGTCCAGCTTTCTTT

V: TRBV5-1
J: TRBJ2-2
D: TRBD1
size: few
CDR3: CASRGTADTGELFF
DNA: TGCGCCAGCAGAGGGACAGCGGACACCGGGGAGCTGTTTTTT

V: TRBV4-2
J: TRBJ1-1
D: .
size: many
CDR3: CASSQDGRGTEAFF
DNA: TGTGCCAGCAGCCAAGATGGTAGGGGGACTGAAGCTTTCTTT

V: TRBV12-3/TRBV12-4
J: TRBJ1-4
D: TRBD1
size: few
CDR3: CASRITRGQRNEKLFF
DNA: TGTGCCAGCAGAATAACCCGGGGACAGAGAAATGAAAAACTGTTTTTT

V: TRBV10-3
J: TRBJ2-3
D: TRBD2
size: .
CDR3: CAISELTSQFTDTQYF
DNA: TGTGCCATCAGTGAACTGACTAGCCAGTTCACAGATACGCAGTATTTT

V: TRBV12-3/TRBV12-4
J: TRBJ2-2
D: TRBD1
size: .
CDR3: CASSSSRTGFIGELFF
DNA: TGTGCCAGCAGTTCTTCCCGGACAGGGTTCATCGGGGAGCTGTTTTTT

V: TRBV25-1
J: TRBJ2-5
D: .
size: .
CDR3: CATTPGKFGETQYF
DNA: TGTGCTACTACCCCCGGCAAGTTTGGAGAGACCCAGTACTTC

V: TRBV12-3/TRBV12-4
J: TRBJ2-1
D: TRBD2
size: .
CDR3: CASSFLAGGPYNEQFF
DNA: TGTGCCAGCAGTTTTTTGGCGGGAGGGCCGTACAATGAGCAGTTCTTC

V: TRBV12-3/TRBV12-4
J: TRBJ1-6
D: .
size: .
CDR3: CAISPLEGDPSSYNSPLHF
DNA: TGTGCCATCAGTCCCCTCGAGGGCGATCCGAGCTCCTATAATTCACCCCTCCACTTT

V: TRBV12-3/TRBV12-4
J: TRBJ2-5
D: TRBD1
size: .
CDR3: CASSFWDRGGETQYF
DNA: TGTGCCAGCAGTTTTTGGGACAGGGGAGGCGAGACCCAGTACTTC